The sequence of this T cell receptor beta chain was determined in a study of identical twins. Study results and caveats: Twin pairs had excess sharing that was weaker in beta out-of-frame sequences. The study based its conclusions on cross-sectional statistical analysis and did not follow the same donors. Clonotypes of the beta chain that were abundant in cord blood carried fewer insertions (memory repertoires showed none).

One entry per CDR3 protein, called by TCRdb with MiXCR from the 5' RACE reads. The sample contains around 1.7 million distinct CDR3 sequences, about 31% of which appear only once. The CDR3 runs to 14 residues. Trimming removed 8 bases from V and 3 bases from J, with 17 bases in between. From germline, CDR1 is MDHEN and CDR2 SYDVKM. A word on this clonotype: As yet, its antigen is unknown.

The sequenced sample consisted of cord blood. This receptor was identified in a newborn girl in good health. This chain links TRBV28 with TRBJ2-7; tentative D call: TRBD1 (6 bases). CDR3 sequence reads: CASANPTGLYEQYF. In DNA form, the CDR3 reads TGTGCCAGCGCGAACCCGACAGGTCTCTACGAGCAGTACTTC.